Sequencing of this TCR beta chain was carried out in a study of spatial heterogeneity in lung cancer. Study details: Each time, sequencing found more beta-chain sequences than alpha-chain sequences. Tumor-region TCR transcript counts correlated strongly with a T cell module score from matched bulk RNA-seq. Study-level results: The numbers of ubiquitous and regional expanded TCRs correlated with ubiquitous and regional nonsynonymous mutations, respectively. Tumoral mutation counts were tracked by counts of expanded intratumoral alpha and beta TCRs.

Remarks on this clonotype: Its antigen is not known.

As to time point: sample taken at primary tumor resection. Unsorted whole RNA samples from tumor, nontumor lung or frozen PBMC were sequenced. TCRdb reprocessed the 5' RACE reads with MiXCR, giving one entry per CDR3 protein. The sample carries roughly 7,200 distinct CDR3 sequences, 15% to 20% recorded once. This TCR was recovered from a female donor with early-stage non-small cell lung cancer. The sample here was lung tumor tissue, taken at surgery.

As DNA, the CDR3 is TGTGCCAGCAGCTTAGCTCAAGGGAGGAATCAGCCCCAGCATTTT. It yields the protein CASSLAQGRNQPQHF. This sequence joins TRBV7-9 and TRBJ1-5, with D unclear. Germline CDR1 and CDR2: SEHNR and FQNEAQ (reference sequence). The V end was cut by 0 bases, the J end by 4 bases, with 10 bases between. The CDR3 loop spans 15 amino acids.